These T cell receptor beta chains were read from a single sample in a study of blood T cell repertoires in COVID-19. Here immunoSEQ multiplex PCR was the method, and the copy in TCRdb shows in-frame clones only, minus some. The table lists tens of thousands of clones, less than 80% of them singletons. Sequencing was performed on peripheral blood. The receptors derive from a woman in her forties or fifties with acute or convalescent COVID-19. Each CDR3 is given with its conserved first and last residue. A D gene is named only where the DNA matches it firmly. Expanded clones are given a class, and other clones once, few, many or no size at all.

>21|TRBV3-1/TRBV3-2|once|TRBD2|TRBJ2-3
CASSQALSPLAGPWGGDTQYF
TGTGCCAGCAGCCAAGCGCTATCCCCACTAGCGGGGCCATGGGGGGGGGATACGCAGTATTTT
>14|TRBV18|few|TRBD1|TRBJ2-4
CASSSTGGANIQYF
TGTGCCAGCTCATCTACAGGGGGCGCGAACATTCAGTACTTC
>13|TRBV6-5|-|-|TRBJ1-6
CATYRVANSPLHF
TGTGCCACCTACAGGGTAGCTAATTCACCCCTCCACTTT
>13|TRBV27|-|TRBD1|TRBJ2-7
CASSLQGAREQYF
TGTGCCAGCAGTTTGCAGGGGGCGAGGGAGCAGTACTTC
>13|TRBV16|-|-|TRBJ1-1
CASSGHLNTEAFF
TGTGCCAGCAGCGGACATCTGAACACTGAAGCTTTCTTT
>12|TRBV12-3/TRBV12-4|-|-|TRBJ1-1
CASRSGEAEAFF
TGTGCCAGCAGGTCAGGGGAAGCTGAAGCTTTCTTT
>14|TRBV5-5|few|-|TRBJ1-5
CASSLAWAGQPQHF
TGTGCCAGCAGCCTGGCTTGGGCAGGCCAGCCCCAGCATTTT
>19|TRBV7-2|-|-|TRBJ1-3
CASSSIPGFYPSPGNTIYF
TGTGCCAGCAGCTCCATCCCGGGTTTTTACCCGTCCCCGGGAAACACCATATATTTT
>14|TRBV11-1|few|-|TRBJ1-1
CASSRESLNTEAFF
TGTGCCAGCAGCCGAGAGAGCTTGAACACTGAAGCTTTCTTT
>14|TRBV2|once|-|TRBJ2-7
CASSYWTGSYEQYF
TGTGCCAGCAGTTACTGGACGGGATCCTACGAGCAGTACTTC
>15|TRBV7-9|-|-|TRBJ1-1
CASSLVDQENTEAFF
TGTGCCAGCAGCCTCGTTGATCAGGAGAACACTGAAGCTTTCTTT
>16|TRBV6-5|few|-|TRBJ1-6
CASSYIGGLGNSPLHF
TGTGCCAGCAGTTACATCGGGGGACTGGGTAATTCACCCCTCCACTTT
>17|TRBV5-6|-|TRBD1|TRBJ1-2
CASSPPGQPDNKGGYTF
TGTGCCAGCAGCCCACCGGGACAGCCAGACAATAAGGGTGGCTACACCTTC
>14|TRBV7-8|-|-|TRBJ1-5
CASSLGGVGQPQHF
TGTGCCAGCAGCTTAGGGGGGGTAGGTCAGCCCCAGCATTTT
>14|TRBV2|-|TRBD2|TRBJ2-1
CAGPKPGGQNEQFF
TGTGCCGGACCTAAGCCGGGGGGGCAGAATGAGCAGTTCTTC
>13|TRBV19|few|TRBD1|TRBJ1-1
CASSPQGATEAFF
TGTGCCAGTAGCCCACAGGGGGCCACTGAAGCTTTCTTT
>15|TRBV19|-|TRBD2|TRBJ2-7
CASSIKRGASYEQYF
TGTGCCAGTAGTATCAAGCGGGGGGCTTCCTACGAGCAGTACTTC
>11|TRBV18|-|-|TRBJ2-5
CASSPSNRNYF
TGTGCCAGCTCACCTAGCAATCGCAACTACTTC
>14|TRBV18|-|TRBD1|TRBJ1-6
CASSAGQGDSPLHF
TGTGCCAGCTCAGCGGGACAGGGGGATTCACCCCTCCACTTT
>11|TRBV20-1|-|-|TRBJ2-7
CSASGAYEQYF
TGCAGTGCTAGTGGAGCCTACGAGCAGTACTTC
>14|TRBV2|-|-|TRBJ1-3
CASRGTGSGNTIYF
TGTGCCAGCAGAGGTACAGGGAGTGGAAACACCATATATTTT
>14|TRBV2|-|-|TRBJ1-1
CASSENSFNTEAFF
TGTGCCAGCAGTGAAAACAGCTTTAACACTGAAGCTTTCTTT
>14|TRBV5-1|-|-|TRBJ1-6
CASSLEGVGSPLHF
TGCGCCAGCAGCTTGGAAGGGGTTGGATCACCCCTCCACTTT
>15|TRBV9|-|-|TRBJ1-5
CASSVGSLPNQPQHF
TGTGCCAGCAGCGTAGGCTCACTACCCAATCAGCCCCAGCATTTT
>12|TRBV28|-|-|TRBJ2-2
CASTVRTGELFF
TGTGCCAGCACCGTGAGAACCGGGGAGCTGTTTTTT
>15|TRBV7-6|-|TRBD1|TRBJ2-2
CASSLGQGDTGELFF
TGTGCCAGCAGCTTGGGACAGGGGGACACCGGGGAGCTGTTTTTT
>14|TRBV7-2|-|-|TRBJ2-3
CASSLVGAPDTQYF
TGTGCCAGCAGCTTAGTGGGAGCGCCGGATACGCAGTATTTT
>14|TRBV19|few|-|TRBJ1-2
CASSKSDSSDGYTF
TGTGCCAGTAGTAAATCAGACAGCTCCGATGGCTACACCTTC
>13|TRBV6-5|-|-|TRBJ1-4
CASSYSGDEKLFF
TGTGCCAGCAGTTACTCAGGGGATGAAAAACTGTTTTTT
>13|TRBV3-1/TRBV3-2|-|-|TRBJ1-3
CASSQRSGNTIYF
TGTGCCAGCAGCCAGCGCTCTGGAAACACCATATATTTT
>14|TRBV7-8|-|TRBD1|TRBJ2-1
CAGSRGGRGNEQFF
TGTGCCGGCAGCCGAGGGGGCAGGGGGAATGAGCAGTTCTTC
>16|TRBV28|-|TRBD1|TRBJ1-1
CASSPRTGGWWTEAFF
TGTGCCAGCAGCCCTCGGACAGGGGGCTGGTGGACTGAAGCTTTCTTT
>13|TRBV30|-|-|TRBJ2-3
CAWSAGFTDTQYF
TGTGCCTGGAGTGCGGGGTTTACAGATACGCAGTATTTT
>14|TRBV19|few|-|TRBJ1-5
CASSRLGGAQPQHF
TGTGCCAGTAGTCGCTTGGGGGGGGCTCAGCCCCAGCATTTT
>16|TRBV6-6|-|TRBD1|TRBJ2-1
CASTSKSGQGNNEQFF
TGTGCCAGCACCTCGAAGTCGGGACAGGGAAACAATGAGCAGTTCTTC
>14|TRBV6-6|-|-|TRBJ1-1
CASSYEGRGTEAFF
TGTGCCAGCAGTTATGAAGGGCGAGGGACTGAAGCTTTCTTT
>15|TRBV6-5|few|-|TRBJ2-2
CASRLTTVVPGELFF
TGTGCCAGCAGGTTAACGACAGTCGTCCCCGGGGAGCTGTTTTTT
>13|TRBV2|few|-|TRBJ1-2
CASSEGQDYGYTF
TGTGCCAGCAGTGAAGGACAGGACTATGGCTACACCTTC
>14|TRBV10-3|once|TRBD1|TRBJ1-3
CAISWDRTGNTIYF
TGTGCCATCAGTTGGGACAGGACTGGAAACACCATATATTTT
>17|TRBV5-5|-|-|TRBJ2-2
CASSIPTHAGNTGELFF
TGTGCCAGCAGCATCCCAACCCACGCGGGTAACACCGGGGAGCTGTTTTTT
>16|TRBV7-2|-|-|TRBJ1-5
CASSSHQTGSTQPQHF
TGTGCCAGCAGCTCCCACCAAACAGGGAGTACTCAGCCCCAGCATTTT
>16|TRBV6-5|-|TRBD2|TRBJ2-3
CASSSALAGGLDTQYF
TGTGCCAGCAGTTCGGCTTTAGCGGGGGGGCTGGATACGCAGTATTTT
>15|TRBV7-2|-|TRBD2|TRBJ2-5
CASSLDGGGSKTQYF
TGTGCCAGCAGCTTAGATGGCGGGGGGTCAAAGACCCAGTACTTC
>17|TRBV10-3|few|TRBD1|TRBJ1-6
CAISDRGGQGADSPLHF
TGTGCCATCAGTGATCGGGGAGGACAGGGGGCGGATTCACCCCTCCACTTT
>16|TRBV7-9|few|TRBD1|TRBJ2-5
CASSLALGQGKETQYF
TGTGCCAGCAGCTTAGCCCTGGGACAGGGGAAAGAGACCCAGTACTTC
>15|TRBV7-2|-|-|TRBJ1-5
CASSSPGRDHQPQHF
TGTGCCAGCAGCTCCCCCGGGAGGGACCATCAGCCCCAGCATTTT
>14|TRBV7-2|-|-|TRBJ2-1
CASSPQQGQVEQFF
TGTGCCAGCAGCCCCCAGCAGGGGCAGGTTGAGCAGTTCTTC
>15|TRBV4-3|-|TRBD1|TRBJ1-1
CASSQENTGGGKAFF
TGCGCCAGCAGCCAGGAAAATACAGGGGGGGGAAAAGCTTTCTTT
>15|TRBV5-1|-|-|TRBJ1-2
CASRGRAGADYGYTF
TGCGCCAGCAGGGGCCGGGCAGGGGCAGACTATGGCTACACCTTC
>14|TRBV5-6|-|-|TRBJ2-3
CASSSREATDTQYF
TGTGCCAGCAGCTCCCGTGAGGCCACAGATACGCAGTATTTT
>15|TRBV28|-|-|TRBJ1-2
CASSTAQGYGYGYTF
TGTGCCAGCAGCACTGCTCAGGGGTACGGCTATGGCTACACCTTC
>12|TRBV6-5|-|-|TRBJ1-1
CASSRLNTEAFF
TGTGCCAGCAGTCGGTTGAACACTGAAGCTTTCTTT
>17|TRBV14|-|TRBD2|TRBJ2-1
CASSRGTSGVSYNEQFF
TGTGCCAGCAGCCGTGGGACTAGCGGGGTTTCCTACAATGAGCAGTTCTTC
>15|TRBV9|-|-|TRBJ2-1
CASSPRDSSYNEQFF
TGTGCCAGCAGCCCCCGGGACTCATCCTACAATGAGCAGTTCTTC
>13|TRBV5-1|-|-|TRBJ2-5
CASSLEQGETQYF
TGCGCCAGCAGCTTGGAACAGGGAGAGACCCAGTACTTC